The clone carrying this T cell receptor (beta chain) has just a few counts. Its antigen remains unknown. This sample was taken from a study of molecular identifiers for immune sequencing clone quantification. Study results and limitations: Clones exceeding 20 RNA copies carried over 97% of effector molecules but under 1% of naive-cell molecules.

The authors built bulk TCR libraries by previously described methods with listed TCR primers. One entry per CDR3 protein results from TCRdb running MiXCR on the PCR reads. The profile covers approximately 100,000 distinct CDR3 sequences, with 36% appearing a single time and approximately 3.8% taken by the ten largest. This TCR was sampled from a human donor in good health. Some libraries in this study had Jurkat cell RNA spiked in. Sequenced sample: naive CD8+ T cells from blood, with Jurkat cell RNA spiked in. The subset was: FACS-sorted CD8+CD4-CCR7+CD45RA+ naive T cells.

The DNA for the CDR3 is TGTGCCAGCAGTTTCGGCGGGGCCAACGTCCTGACTTTC. Its translation: CASSFGGANVLTF. This sequence joins TRBV28 and TRBJ2-6; no clear D. Germline CDR1 is MDHEN and CDR2 is SYDVKM. V was clipped by 3 bases and J by 4 bases, with 4 bases between them. CDR3 length: 13 amino acids.